This is a list of T cell receptor beta chains from one sample in a study of T cells in Graves' hyperthyroidism and ophthalmopathy. TCRdb reprocessed the multiplex PCR reads with MiXCR, giving one entry per CDR3 protein. The sample lists around 540,000 distinct CDR3 sequences; 15% to 20% were seen once. The material sequenced was blood. The source of these receptors is a woman aged 30 to 39 with Graves' ophthalmopathy. Each CDR3 is given with its conserved first and last residue. Each record gives: CDR3 protein, CDR3 DNA, D gene, clone size, V gene, J gene. A D gene is named only where the DNA matches it firmly. Size values are once, few and many counts, or a class for expanded clones, and some rows have none.

CDR3: CASSDRGGSSNEKLFF
DNA: TGTGCCAGCAGTGACAGGGGTGGGTCGTCTAATGAAAAACTGTTTTTT
D: NA
size: many
V: TRBV6-1
J: TRBJ1-4

CDR3: CASSETGHNQPQHF
DNA: TGTGCCAGCAGTGAAACAGGGCACAATCAGCCCCAGCATTTT
D: NA
size: many
V: TRBV6-1
J: TRBJ1-5

CDR3: CASSPGTSDTQYF
DNA: TGCGCCAGCAGCCCCGGGACCTCAGATACGCAGTATTTT
D: NA
size: many
V: TRBV5-1
J: TRBJ2-3

CDR3: CASIRRVQRQETQYF
DNA: TGTGCCAGCATCAGGAGGGTTCAACGACAAGAGACCCAGTACTTC
D: NA
size: NA
V: TRBV2
J: TRBJ2-5

CDR3: CASSVATGDYGYTF
DNA: TGTGCCAGCAGCGTAGCGACGGGGGACTATGGCTACACCTTC
D: NA
size: many
V: TRBV9
J: TRBJ1-2

CDR3: CASSLTGWGVRTGELFF
DNA: TGTGCCAGCAGCTTAACTGGATGGGGGGTGAGGACCGGGGAGCTGTTTTTT
D: NA
size: NA
V: TRBV11-3
J: TRBJ2-2

CDR3: CASSFDTPNTEAFF
DNA: TGTGCCAGCAGTTTCGATACACCGAACACTGAAGCTTTCTTT
D: NA
size: many
V: TRBV28
J: TRBJ1-1

CDR3: CASSFPRNTEAFF
DNA: TGTGCCAGCAGTTTTCCCCGAAACACTGAAGCTTTCTTT
D: NA
size: few
V: TRBV12-3/TRBV12-4
J: TRBJ1-1

CDR3: CSALHKTGGNEQFF
DNA: TGCAGTGCCCTACACAAGACAGGGGGCAATGAGCAGTTCTTC
D: TRBD1
size: many
V: TRBV20-1
J: TRBJ2-1

CDR3: CSASRDREYSPLHF
DNA: TGCAGTGCTAGCCGGGACAGGGAATATTCACCCCTCCACTTT
D: TRBD1
size: NA
V: TRBV20-1
J: TRBJ1-6

CDR3: CASSEALRGGGYTF
DNA: TGTGCCAGCAGTGAAGCGCTGCGGGGAGGTGGCTACACCTTC
D: NA
size: many
V: TRBV6-1
J: TRBJ1-2

CDR3: CASSQGPSGEQYF
DNA: TGTGCCAGCAGCCAAGGACCTAGCGGAGAGCAGTACTTC
D: TRBD2
size: many
V: TRBV4-2
J: TRBJ2-7

CDR3: CSAREGDWGGGQPQHF
DNA: TGCAGTGCTAGAGAGGGCGATTGGGGGGGAGGACAGCCCCAGCATTTT
D: NA
size: many
V: TRBV20-1
J: TRBJ1-5

CDR3: CASRPTGTSYEQYF
DNA: TGTGCCAGCAGACCTACAGGGACCTCCTACGAGCAGTACTTC
D: NA
size: NA
V: TRBV28
J: TRBJ2-7

CDR3: CASSYPASGSYEQFF
DNA: TGTGCCAGCAGTTACCCGGCTAGCGGGAGTTATGAGCAGTTCTTC
D: TRBD2
size: NA
V: TRBV6-2/TRBV6-3
J: TRBJ2-1

CDR3: CASSRRTGLSYEQYF
DNA: TGTGCCAGCAGCCGACGGACAGGACTCTCCTACGAGCAGTACTTC
D: TRBD1
size: many
V: TRBV28
J: TRBJ2-7

CDR3: CASSLKGGVQPQHF
DNA: TGTGCCAGCAGTTTAAAGGGGGGGGTGCAGCCCCAGCATTTT
D: NA
size: many
V: TRBV27
J: TRBJ1-5

CDR3: CASSAFGKYEQFF
DNA: TGTGCCAGCAGTGCTTTCGGGAAGTATGAGCAGTTCTTC
D: NA
size: few
V: TRBV6-1
J: TRBJ2-1

CDR3: CSATDRGNQPQHF
DNA: TGCAGTGCAACCGACAGGGGCAATCAGCCCCAGCATTTT
D: TRBD1
size: many
V: TRBV20-1
J: TRBJ1-5

CDR3: CSATGRGLTEAFF
DNA: TGCAGTGCTACCGGTAGGGGGCTAACTGAAGCTTTCTTT
D: TRBD1
size: NA
V: TRBV20-1
J: TRBJ1-1

CDR3: CASSLPLAGGDEQFF
DNA: TGTGCCAGCAGTTTACCGCTAGCGGGAGGAGATGAGCAGTTCTTC
D: TRBD2
size: NA
V: TRBV28
J: TRBJ2-1

CDR3: CASSQVVSGTSGRSTDTQYF
DNA: TGTGCCAGCAGCCAAGTGGTCTCCGGGACTAGCGGGAGGAGCACAGATACGCAGTATTTT
D: TRBD2
size: many
V: TRBV3-1
J: TRBJ2-3

CDR3: CATSRRGQSTGTQYF
DNA: TGTGCCACCAGCCGCCGGGGACAGAGCACAGGTACGCAGTATTTT
D: TRBD1
size: NA
V: TRBV15
J: TRBJ2-3